These 32 T cell receptor beta chains share one sample of origin, sequenced in a study of CD8+CD57+ T cells in acquired aplastic anemia (dated by TCRdb to the late 2010s). Patients chosen for sequencing had shown expansion of CD8+CD57+ cells by flow cytometry. The sample was run on an Illumina HiSeq 2000. Genomic DNA served as template for TCR beta VDJ combination and CDR3 sequence profiling. The public reads were reprocessed in TCRdb via fastp at Q25 and MiXCR, keeping in-frame beta chains. Each record represents a unique CDR3 protein, reported with the most common genes and DNA among its rows. The table for this sample lists around 200,000 distinct CDR3 sequences; roughly 50% of them were counted only once. The ten top clones hold about 1.7% of the sample. Sequencing was done on a sample of sorted CD4+, CD8+, or CD8+CD57+ T cells (not recorded which) from PBMCs. These receptors were collected from a human donor with aplastic anemia.

This clonotype was recorded at least ten times. The chain's CDR3 is CASSLTSYQETQYF. CDR3 in DNA: TGTGCCAGCAGTCTCACTAGCTACCAAGAGACCCAGTACTTC. The V call is TRBV12-3 or TRBV12-4, the J call TRBJ2-5; D may be TRBD2 (6 bases). Trimming shortened V by 5 bases and J by 0 bases, and 10 bases separated the two germline ends. The length of the CDR3 is 14 residues.

The chain couples TRBV7-2 to TRBJ1-6, with no clear D. The CDR3 runs to 11 residues. The germline V and J ends were trimmed by 6 bases and 14 bases, with 11 bases remaining between them. Germline-derived CDR1 and CDR2 are SGHTA and FQGNSA. The DNA of the CDR3 is TGTGCCAGCAGTTTTATGACGTCCCTCCACTTT. Amino acids: CASSFMTSLHF. Full variable domain (remainder filled in from reference TRBV7-2 and TRBJ1-6): GAGVSQSPSNKVTEKGKDVELRCDPISGHTALYWYRQSLGQGLEFLIYFQGNSAPDKSGLPSDRFSAERTGGSVSTLTIQRTQQEDSAVYLCASSFMTSLHFGNGTRLTVT.

This clonotype was counted at least ten times. The rearrangement links TRBV7-2 to TRBJ1-2; D is ambiguous. CDR3 length equals 14 residues. Germline loops: CDR1 SGHTA, CDR2 FQGNSA. Trimming removed 5 bases from V and 4 bases from J, with 14 bases in between. CDR3 region: CASSPTRNGYGYTF. CDR3 coding DNA: TGTGCCAGCAGCCCTACAAGGAACGGCTATGGCTACACCTTC.

The chain uses TRBV15 and TRBJ1-3, with D tentatively TRBD1 (5 bases). V lost 0 bases to trimming and J lost 3 bases, with 6 bases between them. Germline CDR1 and CDR2: LNHNV and YYDKDF (reference sequence). The CDR3 extends over 14 amino acids. As DNA, the CDR3 is TGTGCCACCAGCAGAGACAGGGATGGAAACACCATATATTTT. Translated, it gives CATSRDRDGNTIYF.

This clonotype was observed at least ten times. This chain uses TRBV7-2 with TRBJ2-7; tentatively, D is TRBD1 or TRBD2 (5 bases each). Germline V lookup: CDR1 SGHTA, CDR2 FQGNSA. The germline V and J ends were trimmed by 1 base and 3 bases, with 7 bases remaining between them. This CDR3 has 13 residues. The DNA of the CDR3 is TGTGCCAGCAGCTTAGGAGGGGACTACGAGCAGTACTTC. Its translation is CASSLGGDYEQYF.

This rearrangement joins TRBV19 to TRBJ1-1; D unclear. The germline gives CDR1 LNHDA, CDR2 SQIVND (reference sequence). There are 14 residues in the CDR3. The germline V and J ends were trimmed by 2 bases and 5 bases, with 12 bases remaining between them. The CDR3 loop is CASSITVGETEAFF. DNA for the CDR3: TGTGCCAGTAGTATAACGGTTGGGGAAACTGAAGCTTTCTTT. Full variable domain (outside the CDR3, taken from reference TRBV19 and TRBJ1-1): DGGITQSPKYLFRKEGQNVTLSCEQNLNHDAMYWYRQDPGQGLRLIYYSQIVNDFQKGDIAEGYSVSREKKESFPLTVTSAQKNPTAFYLCASSITVGETEAFFGQGTRLTVV.

Only one count was recorded for this clonotype. A much larger clone is a single base away; this may be a read error. The chain recombines TRBV6-2 or TRBV6-3 with TRBJ2-3; either TRBD1 or TRBD2 may supply D (5 bases each). There are 17 residues in the CDR3. Germline V gives CDR1 MNHEY, CDR2 SVGEGT. Trimming removed 2 bases from V and 1 base from J, with 16 bases in between. The CDR3 is CASSYTWVVGGTDTQYF. CDR3 coding DNA: TGTGCCAGCAGTTACACCTGGGTCGTGGGGGGCACAGATACGCAGTATTTT.

This clonotype was seen a few times. The rearrangement joins TRBV9 to TRBJ1-6; 7 bases are a match to TRBD1. This CDR3 has 16 residues. Germline V gene lookup returns CDR1 SGDLS and CDR2 YYNGEE. V shed 3 bases, J shed 7 bases, and the junction held 10 bases outside the gene matches. CDR3 protein: CASSGSRGTANSPLHF. The CDR3 DNA sequence: TGTGCCAGCAGCGGAAGCAGGGGGACCGCGAATTCACCCCTCCACTTT.

This chain connects TRBV9 to TRBJ2-7; D tentatively fits TRBD1 or TRBD2 (5 bases each). The CDR3 is 12 amino acids. The V end lost 3 bases, the J end lost 5 bases, and 9 bases lay between the germline ends. CDR1 and CDR2 from the germline V gene are SGDLS and YYNGEE. This CDR3 is CASSGGSNEQYF. The DNA of the CDR3 is TGTGCCAGCAGCGGGGGGTCCAACGAGCAGTACTTC. Variable domain in full (rest from reference TRBV9 and TRBJ2-7): DSGVTQTPKHLITATGQRVTLRCSPRSGDLSVYWYQQSLDQGLQFLIQYYNGEERAKGNILERFSAQQFPDLHSELNLSSLELGDSALYFCASSGGSNEQYFGPGTRLTVT.

This clonotype came up many times. V is TRBV12-3 or TRBV12-4 and J is TRBJ1-1; TRBD1 is a possible D gene (5 bases). CDR3 size: 11 residues. The V gene lost 6 bases and the J gene lost 10 bases, with 12 bases spanning the gap. The CDR3 DNA reads TGTGCCAGCAGCCAGGGCCGCGGAGCTTTCTTT. Translation gives CASSQGRGAFF.

This clonotype was recorded many times. The chain joins TRBV27 to TRBJ2-7; possibly TRBD1 or TRBD2 for D (5 bases each). Per the germline V gene, CDR1 is MNHEY and CDR2 is SMNVEV (reference sequence). V gave up 4 bases and J gave up 3 bases, with 16 bases separating them. This CDR3 has 15 residues. In DNA, the CDR3 is TGTGCCAGCAGTTGGGTTGGGACCGGGGTCTACGAGCAGTACTTC. Its translation: CASSWVGTGVYEQYF.

This chain uses TRBV10-3 with TRBJ2-3; D remains unclear. The V end was cut by 2 bases, the J end by 4 bases, with 10 bases between. CDR1 and CDR2 (germline): ENHRY, SYGVKD. The CDR3 extends over 14 amino acids. The CDR3: CAISEGSSADTQYF. The CDR3 bases are TGTGCCATCAGTGAGGGTAGTTCCGCAGATACGCAGTATTTT.

A few counts support this clonotype. The chain links TRBV29-1 to TRBJ1-1, with D possibly matching TRBD1 (6 bases). Trimming pared 7 bases from V and 0 bases from J, leaving 18 bases between. The CDR3 length is 15 residues. Germline V gene sequence: CDR1 SQVTM, CDR2 ANQGSEA. The CDR3 sequence: CSAGRQATMNTEAFF. CDR3 nucleotides: TGCAGCGCGGGTAGACAGGCTACAATGAACACTGAAGCTTTCTTT.

This clonotype was recorded a few times. V and J are TRBV7-3 and TRBJ1-5; the D is unclear. Germline V gene lookup returns CDR1 SGHTA and CDR2 FQGTGA. Trimming pared 5 bases from V and 3 bases from J, leaving 8 bases between. CDR3 length: 13 residues. Here the CDR3 DNA reads TGTGCCAGCAGCAGCGGGCCCAATCAGCCCCAGCATTTT. Its translation: CASSSGPNQPQHF.

The rearrangement links TRBV29-1 to TRBJ1-1; 7 bases line up with TRBD1. The CDR3 extends over 15 amino acids. Trimming cost V 7 bases and J 0 bases; bases outside gene matches: 11. Germline loops: CDR1 SQVTM, CDR2 ANQGSEA. CDR3: CSAWGQGDLNTEAFF. CDR3 nucleotide sequence: TGCAGCGCTTGGGGGCAGGGGGACCTGAACACTGAAGCTTTCTTT.

This clonotype was detected only a few times. The chain has TRBV20-1 and TRBJ1-1, with 8 bases fitting TRBD1. Trimming took 6 bases from V and 4 from J; bases not matched to a gene: 4. The CDR3 has 12 residues. Germline V gene sequence: CDR1 DFQATT, CDR2 SNEGSKA (reference sequence). CDR3 sequence reads: CSAQDRVTEAFF. The CDR3 nucleotides read TGCAGTGCCCAGGACAGGGTCACTGAAGCTTTCTTT.

The chain employs TRBV11-2 and TRBJ1-2; D unresolved. V was shortened by 6 bases and J by 4 bases, with 12 bases between the two germline ends. Germline assignment: CDR1 SGHAT and CDR2 FQNNGV. This CDR3 contains 13 residues. In DNA, the CDR3 is TGTGCCAGCAGTGGGGAGGGCGGCTATGGCTACACCTTC. Amino acid sequence: CASSGEGGYGYTF.

The chain uses TRBV7-9 and TRBJ1-6; D gene ambiguous. This CDR3 has 12 amino acids. Trimming left V 8 bases short and J 8 bases short, with 10 bases between. Germline V CDR1 and CDR2: SEHNR, FQNEAQ (reference sequence). In DNA, the CDR3 is TGTGCCAGCGCCGACTCCGATTCACCCCTCCACTTT. This encodes CASADSDSPLHF.

The CDR3 region is CASSLGGQGNTEAFF. For the CDR3, the DNA is TGTGCCAGCAGCTTAGGGGGACAGGGGAACACTGAAGCTTTCTTT. The chain joins TRBV7-9 to TRBJ1-1, with 9 positions matching TRBD1. Losses at the gene ends were 1 base for V and 1 base for J; bases not matched to a gene: 1. The CDR3 has 15 residues. Germline V gene sequence: CDR1 SEHNR, CDR2 FQNEAQ (reference sequence).

This chain connects TRBV27 to TRBJ2-1; perhaps D is TRBD1 or TRBD2 (5 bases each). Germline-derived CDR1 and CDR2 are MNHEY and SMNVEV (reference sequence). V gave up 7 bases and J gave up 5 bases, with 21 bases separating them. The CDR3 has 16 amino acids. The CDR3 coding sequence is TGTGCCAGCAAATTCCGTGGGGGAAATAGCCACAATGAGCAGTTCTTC. Protein product: CASKFRGGNSHNEQFF.

The DNA of the CDR3 is TGTGCCATCAGTGAGTCTGGGGGAGAGGAGACCCAGTACTTC. Residues: CAISESGGEETQYF. V usage is TRBV10-3 and J usage is TRBJ2-5, with D possibly called TRBD1 or TRBD2 (5 bases each). V was trimmed by 0 bases and J by 5 bases, leaving 10 bases between them. Germline CDR1 reads ENHRY; CDR2 reads SYGVKD. This CDR3 has 14 residues.

The chain employs TRBV7-2 and TRBJ1-2; TRBD1 is a possible D gene (6 bases). Trimming cost V 1 base and J 0 bases, with 9 bases left between them. This CDR3 spans 15 amino acids. Per the germline V gene, CDR1 is SGHTA and CDR2 is FQGNSA. The CDR3 DNA is TGTGCCAGCAGCTTAGTTGGGACAACTAACTATGGCTACACCTTC. This sequence encodes CASSLVGTTNYGYTF.

V and J are TRBV5-1 and TRBJ2-3, with 12 bases fitting TRBD2. CDR1 SGHRS and CDR2 YFSETQ come from the germline V gene. The CDR3 consists of 16 residues. Unmatched junction bases numbered 15, after V lost 5 bases and J lost 11 bases. The CDR3 bases are TGCGCCAGCAGGCCTAGACTAGCGGGGGTCGCTAATGAGCAGTATTTT. It is translated as CASRPRLAGVANEQYF.

This clonotype was counted at least ten times. This sequence joins TRBV19 and TRBJ2-1; 9 bases are a match to TRBD2. Germline V gives CDR1 LNHDA, CDR2 SQIVND (reference sequence). J gave up 6 bases and V 6 bases, and 12 bases lay outside the gene matches. The CDR3 consists of 16 residues. In nucleotides, the CDR3 is TGTGCCAGTAGCCCCGGGGGGGGCGGGAGGGCCAATGAGCAGTTCTTC. It translates to CASSPGGGGRANEQFF. Supplemented by reference TRBV19 and TRBJ2-1, the full variable domain reads DGGITQSPKYLFRKEGQNVTLSCEQNLNHDAMYWYRQDPGQGLRLIYYSQIVNDFQKGDIAEGYSVSREKKESFPLTVTSAQKNPTAFYLCASSPGGGGRANEQFFGPGTRLTVL.

This clonotype has a handful of counts. The gene calls are TRBV20-1 and TRBJ1-1; D remains unclear. The ends were cut back, 0 bases at V and 1 base at J, with 6 bases in the middle. Germline CDR1 reads DFQATT; CDR2 reads SNEGSKA (reference sequence). The CDR3 contains 13 residues. CDR3 protein: CSAREGSNTEAFF. CDR3 DNA: TGCAGTGCTAGAGAGGGCTCGAACACTGAAGCTTTCTTT.

This clonotype turned up a few times. This sequence joins TRBV29-1 and TRBJ1-1, with unresolved D. Between the trimmed V and J ends, which lost 4 bases and 5 bases, there was a span of 14 bases. Germline assignment: CDR1 SQVTM and CDR2 ANQGSEA. The CDR3 totals 13 residues. The CDR3 loop reads CSVAGPSLTEAFF. For the CDR3, the DNA is TGCAGCGTTGCTGGACCCTCACTTACTGAAGCTTTCTTT. The variable domain in full, with the rest retrieved from reference TRBV29-1 and TRBJ1-1, is SAVISQKPSRDICQRGTSLTIQCQVDSQVTMMFWYRQQPGQSLTLIATANQGSEATYESGFVIDKFPISRPNLTFSTLTVSNMSPEDSSIYLCSVAGPSLTEAFFGQGTRLTVV.

This clonotype was seen repeatedly, ten times or more. This chain connects TRBV7-9 to TRBJ2-1, with TRBD2 as a possible D gene (6 bases). In germline, CDR1 is SEHNR, CDR2 FQNEAQ (reference sequence). V was trimmed by 5 bases and J by 0 bases, leaving 11 bases between them. The length of the CDR3 is 15 residues. CDR3 DNA sequence: TGTGCCAGCAGCAGGGACTTTCACTCCTACAATGAGCAGTTCTTC. This encodes CASSRDFHSYNEQFF. The full variable domain, completed using reference TRBV7-9 and TRBJ2-1, is DTGVSQNPRHKITKRGQNVTFRCDPISEHNRLYWYRQTLGQGPEFLTYFQNEAQLEKSRLLSDRFSAERPKGSFSTLEIQRTEQGDSAMYLCASSRDFHSYNEQFFGPGTRLTVL.

The J gene is TRBJ1-3, the V gene TRBV15; D possibly corresponds to TRBD1 (6 bases). Trimming took off 3 bases at V and 0 bases at J, with 9 bases between the two ends. CDR1 and CDR2 (germline): LNHNV, YYDKDF (reference sequence). The CDR3 contains 15 residues. The CDR3 DNA is TGTGCCACCAGCAGCCAACAGGGCTCTGGAAACACCATATATTTT. Encoded protein: CATSSQQGSGNTIYF.

This clonotype has only a few counts. J is TRBJ2-1 and V is TRBV11-2; 13 bases align to TRBD2. V shed 0 bases and J 9 bases; nucleotides not matched to a gene: 2. CDR1 and CDR2 from the germline V gene are SGHAT and FQNNGV. This CDR3 spans 15 amino acids. CDR3 DNA: TGTGCCAGCAGCTTAGAACTAGCGGGGGGGCGTGAGCAGTTCTTC. Encoded protein: CASSLELAGGREQFF.

The gene calls are TRBV20-1 and TRBJ2-7, with D hard to call. V was trimmed by 5 bases and J by 1 base, leaving 12 bases between them. Germline CDR1 reads DFQATT; CDR2 reads SNEGSKA (reference sequence). The CDR3 totals 13 residues. The CDR3 protein is CSARRTASYEQYF. Here the CDR3 DNA reads TGCAGTGCTCGAAGGACGGCGTCCTACGAGCAGTACTTC.

This clonotype came up many times. This chain uses TRBV7-2 with TRBJ1-1, with D possibly being TRBD1 (5 bases). V gave up 4 bases and J gave up 7 bases, with 16 bases separating them. The CDR3 has 14 amino acids. CDR1 is SGHTA and CDR2 is FQGNSA in the germline V gene. The CDR3, as DNA: TGTGCCAGCAGCTCCTGGCAGGGTAGCCTTGAAGCTTTCTTT. Translated: CASSSWQGSLEAFF.

This clonotype has only a few counts. The V call is TRBV20-1, the J call TRBJ2-7, with TRBD1 matching over 8 bases. The CDR3 is 11 residues long. From germline, CDR1 is DFQATT and CDR2 SNEGSKA (reference sequence). After removal of 5 bases from V and 6 bases from J, the junction contained 3 bases not matched to a gene. The CDR3 DNA is TGCAGTGCTGGACAGGGCCGCGAGCAGTACTTC. It is translated as CSAGQGREQYF.